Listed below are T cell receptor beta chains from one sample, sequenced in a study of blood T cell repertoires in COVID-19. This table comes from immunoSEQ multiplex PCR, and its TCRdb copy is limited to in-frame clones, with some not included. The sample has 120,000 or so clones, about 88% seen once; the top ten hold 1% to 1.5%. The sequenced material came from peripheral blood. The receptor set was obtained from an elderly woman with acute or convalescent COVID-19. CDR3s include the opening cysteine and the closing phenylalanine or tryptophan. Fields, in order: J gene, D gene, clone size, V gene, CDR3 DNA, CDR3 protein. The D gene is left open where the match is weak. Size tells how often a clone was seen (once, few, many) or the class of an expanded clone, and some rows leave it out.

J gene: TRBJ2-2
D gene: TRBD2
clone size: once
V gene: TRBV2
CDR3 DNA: TGTGCCAGCAGTGCTTCGGGCGGGGGAGGTACCGGGGAGCTGTTTTTT
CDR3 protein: CASSASGGGGTGELFF

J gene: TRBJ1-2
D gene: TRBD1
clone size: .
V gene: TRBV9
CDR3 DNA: TGTGCCAGCAGCGTAGCCCCGGGACAGGCTTTGGATGGCTACACCTTC
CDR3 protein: CASSVAPGQALDGYTF

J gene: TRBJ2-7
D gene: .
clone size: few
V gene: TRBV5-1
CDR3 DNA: TGCGCCAGCAGCTTGGGCCCTCTTGTTGGGAGTGCCTACGAGCAGTACTTC
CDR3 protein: CASSLGPLVGSAYEQYF

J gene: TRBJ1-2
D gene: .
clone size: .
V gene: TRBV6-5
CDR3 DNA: TGTGCCAGCAGTTACGTGGGGGGTGGGTATGGCTACACCTTC
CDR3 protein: CASSYVGGGYGYTF

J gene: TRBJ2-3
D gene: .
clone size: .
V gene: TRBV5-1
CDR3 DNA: TGCGCCAGCAGCTTTAGGAGTTCCGGCACAGATACGCAGTATTTT
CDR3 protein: CASSFRSSGTDTQYF

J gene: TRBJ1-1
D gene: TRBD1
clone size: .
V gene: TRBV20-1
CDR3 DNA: TGCAGTGCTAGTCCCGGGACAGTATCGAACACTGAAGCTTTCTTT
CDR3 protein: CSASPGTVSNTEAFF

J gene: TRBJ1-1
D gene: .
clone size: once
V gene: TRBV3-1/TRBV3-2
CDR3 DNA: TGTGCCAGCAGCCAAGTCCCGCTCAGGGGCCGGAACACTGAAGCTTTCTTT
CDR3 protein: CASSQVPLRGRNTEAFF

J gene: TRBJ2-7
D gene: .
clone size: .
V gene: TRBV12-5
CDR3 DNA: TGTGTCAGCTACGAGCAGTACTTC
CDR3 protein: CVSYEQYF

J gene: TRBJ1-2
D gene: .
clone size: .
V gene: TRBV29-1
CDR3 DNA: TGCAGCGTCCACAGCCAGGGCGACTACACCTTC
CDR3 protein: CSVHSQGDYTF

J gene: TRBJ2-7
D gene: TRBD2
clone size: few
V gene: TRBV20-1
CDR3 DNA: TGCAGTGCTAGTCATGGCAGCGGGGACGAGCAGTACTTC
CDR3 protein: CSASHGSGDEQYF

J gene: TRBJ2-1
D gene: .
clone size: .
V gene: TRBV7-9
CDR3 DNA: TGTGCCAGCAGCCGGGTGGCGGAGGAGCAGTTCTTC
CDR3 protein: CASSRVAEEQFF

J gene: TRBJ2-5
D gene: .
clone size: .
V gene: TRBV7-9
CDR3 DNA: TGTGCCAGCAGCTTCGGCCCAGGGGCTCAAGAGACCCAGTACTTC
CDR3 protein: CASSFGPGAQETQYF

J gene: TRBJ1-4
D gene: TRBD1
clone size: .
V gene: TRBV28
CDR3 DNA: TGTGCCAGCAGTGGGACAGTCTCAACTAATGAAAAACTGTTTTTT
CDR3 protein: CASSGTVSTNEKLFF

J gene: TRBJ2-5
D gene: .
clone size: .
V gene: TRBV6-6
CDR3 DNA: TGTGCCAGCAGCCGGTCGGCAGGCGAGGAGACCCAGTACTTC
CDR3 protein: CASSRSAGEETQYF

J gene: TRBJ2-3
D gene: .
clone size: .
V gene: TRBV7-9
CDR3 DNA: TGTGCCAGCAGCTTATCTCGTGCGGATACGCAGTATTTT
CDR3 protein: CASSLSRADTQYF

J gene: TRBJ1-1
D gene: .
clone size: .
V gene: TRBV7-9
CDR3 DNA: TGTGCCAGCAGCTCTCAGGGTTTGAACACTGAAGCTTTCTTT
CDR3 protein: CASSSQGLNTEAFF

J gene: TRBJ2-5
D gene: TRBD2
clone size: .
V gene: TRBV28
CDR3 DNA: TGTGCCAGCAGCCGCCTCCTAGCGGGAGGGCGAGAGACCCAGTACTTC
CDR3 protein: CASSRLLAGGRETQYF

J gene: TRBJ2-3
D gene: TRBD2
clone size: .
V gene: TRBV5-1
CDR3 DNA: TGCGCCAGCAGCGGGGGACTAGCGGGGAGAGATACGCAGTATTTT
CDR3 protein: CASSGGLAGRDTQYF

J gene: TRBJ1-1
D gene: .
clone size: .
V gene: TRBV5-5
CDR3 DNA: TGTGCCAGCAGCCCTGTGACAGCTCTCACTGAAGCTTTCTTT
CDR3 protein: CASSPVTALTEAFF

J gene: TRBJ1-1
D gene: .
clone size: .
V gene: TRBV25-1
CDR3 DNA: TGTGCCAGCAGGAGCGTCTTAAGGGAGGGGACGTCGAACACTGAAGCTTTCTTT
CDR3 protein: CASRSVLREGTSNTEAFF

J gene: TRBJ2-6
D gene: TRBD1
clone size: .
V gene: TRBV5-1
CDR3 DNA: TGCGCCAGCAGCCGCGGACAGGGGCCCTCTGGGGCCAACGTCCTGACTTTC
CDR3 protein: CASSRGQGPSGANVLTF

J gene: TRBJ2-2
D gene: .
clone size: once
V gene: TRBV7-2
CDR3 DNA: TGTGCCAGCAGCTTAGGGAGTACCACTTCAACCGGGGAGCTGTTTTTT
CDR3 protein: CASSLGSTTSTGELFF

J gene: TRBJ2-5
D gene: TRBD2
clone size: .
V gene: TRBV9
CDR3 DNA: TGTGCCAGCAGCGTCGGACTAGCGGGGCTTAATAATCCCCAGTACTTC
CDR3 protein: CASSVGLAGLNNPQYF

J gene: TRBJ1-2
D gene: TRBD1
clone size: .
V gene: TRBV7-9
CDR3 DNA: TGTGCCAGCAGCTTACGTGTTACAGGGGGTAGCTACACCTTC
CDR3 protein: CASSLRVTGGSYTF

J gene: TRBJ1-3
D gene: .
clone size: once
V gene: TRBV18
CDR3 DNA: TGTGCCAGCTACACACAGGGACCGCGAAACACCATATATTTT
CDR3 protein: CASYTQGPRNTIYF

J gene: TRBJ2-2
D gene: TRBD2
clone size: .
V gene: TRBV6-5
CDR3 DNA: TGTGCCAGCAGTTATGGGCGGGAGACTCACCGGGGAGCTGTTTTT
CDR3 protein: CASSYGRETHRGAVF

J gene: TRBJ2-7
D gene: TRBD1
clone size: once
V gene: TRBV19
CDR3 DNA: TGTGCCAGTAGTCATGGGACAGGGATCACCTACGAGCAGTACTTC
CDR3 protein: CASSHGTGITYEQYF

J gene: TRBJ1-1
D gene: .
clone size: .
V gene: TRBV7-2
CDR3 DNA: TGTGCCAGCAGCTCCGTACAGGGCACGAACACTGAAGCTTTCTTT
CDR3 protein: CASSSVQGTNTEAFF

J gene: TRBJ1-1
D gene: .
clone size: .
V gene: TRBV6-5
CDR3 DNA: TGTGCCAGCAGTCGACAATACAGGGACCCTGAAGCTTTCTTT
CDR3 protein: CASSRQYRDPEAFF

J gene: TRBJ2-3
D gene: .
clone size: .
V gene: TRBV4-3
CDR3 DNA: TGCGCCAGCAGCCAGGATACTAGCCCCTTCGAGACAGATACGCAGTATTTT
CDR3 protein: CASSQDTSPFETDTQYF

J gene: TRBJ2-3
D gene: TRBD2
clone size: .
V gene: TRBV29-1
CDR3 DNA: TGCAGCGTTGAACCTAGCGGGGGGGCGATAGATACGCAGTATTTT
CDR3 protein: CSVEPSGGAIDTQYF

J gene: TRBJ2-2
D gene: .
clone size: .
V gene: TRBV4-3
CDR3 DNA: TGCGCCAGCAGCCAAGCGCTAACAGCCCTCCGGGAGCTGTTTTTT
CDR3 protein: CASSQALTALRELFF

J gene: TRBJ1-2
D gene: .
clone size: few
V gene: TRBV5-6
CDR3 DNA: TGTGCCAGCAGCTTGGCACAGAACTATGGCTACACCTTC
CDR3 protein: CASSLAQNYGYTF

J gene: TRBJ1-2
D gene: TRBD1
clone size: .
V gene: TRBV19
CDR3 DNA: TGTGCCAGTACCCGGGACAGGGCGGACTATGGCTACACCTTC
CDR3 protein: CASTRDRADYGYTF

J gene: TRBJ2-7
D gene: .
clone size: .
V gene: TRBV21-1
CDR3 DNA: TGTGCCAGCACCAGACTAGCGGGAGCTGGGGAGCAGTACTTC
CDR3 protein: CASTRLAGAGEQYF

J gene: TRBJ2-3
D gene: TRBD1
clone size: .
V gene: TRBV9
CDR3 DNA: TGTGCCAGCAAATCCGGGACAGACACAGATACGCAGTATTTT
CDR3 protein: CASKSGTDTDTQYF

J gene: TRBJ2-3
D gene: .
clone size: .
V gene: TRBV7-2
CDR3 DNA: TGTGCCAGCAGCGGGGTCGCGGGGCGGGGCACAGATACGCAGTATTTT
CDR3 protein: CASSGVAGRGTDTQYF

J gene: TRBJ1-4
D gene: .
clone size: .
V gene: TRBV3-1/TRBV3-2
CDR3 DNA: TGTGCCAGCAGTTTTACAGTGGGCGAGGAAAAACTGTTTTTT
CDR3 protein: CASSFTVGEEKLFF

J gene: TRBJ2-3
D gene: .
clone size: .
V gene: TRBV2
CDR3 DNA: TGTGCGGGCAGGGGAGACACAGATACGCAGTATTTT
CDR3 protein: CAGRGDTDTQYF

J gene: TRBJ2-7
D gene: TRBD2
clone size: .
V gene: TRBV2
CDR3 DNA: TGTGCCAGCAGTGATTCGTCTGTAGCGGGGGGTTCCTACGAGCAGTACTTC
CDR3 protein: CASSDSSVAGGSYEQYF

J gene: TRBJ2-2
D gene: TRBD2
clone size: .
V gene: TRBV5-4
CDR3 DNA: TGTGCCAGCAGCTTCGTAGCGGGGGGGCATACCGGGGAGCTGTTTTTT
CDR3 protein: CASSFVAGGHTGELFF

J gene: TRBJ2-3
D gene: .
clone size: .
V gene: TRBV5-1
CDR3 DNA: TGCGCCAGCAGCTTGCGCTCCAGTTTGTCAGTTGCAGATACGCAGTATTTT
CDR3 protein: CASSLRSSLSVADTQYF

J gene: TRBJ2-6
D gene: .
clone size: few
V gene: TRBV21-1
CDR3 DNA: TGTGCCAGCAGCAACGACAGGGGGCCCTCTGGGGCCAACGTCCTGACTTTC
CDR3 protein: CASSNDRGPSGANVLTF

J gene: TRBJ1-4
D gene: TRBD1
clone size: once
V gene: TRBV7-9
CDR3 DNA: TGTGCCAGCAGCTTACTTTCCGACAGGGGCTTGAATGAAAAACTGTTTTTT
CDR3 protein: CASSLLSDRGLNEKLFF

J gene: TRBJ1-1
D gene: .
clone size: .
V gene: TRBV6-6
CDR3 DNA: TGTGCCAGCAGGACGACTCCTGGGAGCACTGAAGCTTTCTTT
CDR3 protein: CASRTTPGSTEAFF

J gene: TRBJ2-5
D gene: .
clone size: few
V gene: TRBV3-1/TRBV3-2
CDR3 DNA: TGTGCCAGCAGCCAAAGCAAGACCCAGTACTTC
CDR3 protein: CASSQSKTQYF

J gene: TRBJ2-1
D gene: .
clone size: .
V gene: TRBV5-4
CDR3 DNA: TGTGCCAGCAGCTTGGTAGACAATGAGCAGTTCTTC
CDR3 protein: CASSLVDNEQFF

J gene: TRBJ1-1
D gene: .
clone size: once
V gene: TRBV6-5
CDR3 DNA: TGTGCCAGCAGTTACTCCCGCGGACAGAACACTGAAGCTTTCTTT
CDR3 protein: CASSYSRGQNTEAFF

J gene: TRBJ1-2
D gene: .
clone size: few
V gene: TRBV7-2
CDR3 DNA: TGTGCCAGCAGCTTAGCGGAGAGGGCTTCCGGCTACACCTTC
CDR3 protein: CASSLAERASGYTF

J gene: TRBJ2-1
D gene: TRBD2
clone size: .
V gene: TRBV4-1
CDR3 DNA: TGCGCCAGCAGCCAAGAAGGGCTAGCGGGAGTTTCCTACAATGAGCAGTTCTTC
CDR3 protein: CASSQEGLAGVSYNEQFF

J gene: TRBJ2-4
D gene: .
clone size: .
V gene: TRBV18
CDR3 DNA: TGTGCCAGCTCACCACCCTCGATTAGCGGAGCCAAAAACATTCAGTACTTC
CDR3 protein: CASSPPSISGAKNIQYF

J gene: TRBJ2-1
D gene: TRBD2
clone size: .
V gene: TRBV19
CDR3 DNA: TGTGCCAGTAGTATCTCGGGACTAGCGGGGGCCAATACTTTCTTC
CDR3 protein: CASSISGLAGANTFF

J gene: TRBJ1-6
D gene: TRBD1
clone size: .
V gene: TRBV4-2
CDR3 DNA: TGTGCCAGCAGCCCGGACAGGAATAATTCACCCCTCCACTTT
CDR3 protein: CASSPDRNNSPLHF

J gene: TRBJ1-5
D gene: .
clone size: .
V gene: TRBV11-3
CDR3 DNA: TGTGCCAGCAGCTTAGAGCCGGGACTAAGTCCGAAAACCAATCAGCCCCAGCATTTT
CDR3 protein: CASSLEPGLSPKTNQPQHF